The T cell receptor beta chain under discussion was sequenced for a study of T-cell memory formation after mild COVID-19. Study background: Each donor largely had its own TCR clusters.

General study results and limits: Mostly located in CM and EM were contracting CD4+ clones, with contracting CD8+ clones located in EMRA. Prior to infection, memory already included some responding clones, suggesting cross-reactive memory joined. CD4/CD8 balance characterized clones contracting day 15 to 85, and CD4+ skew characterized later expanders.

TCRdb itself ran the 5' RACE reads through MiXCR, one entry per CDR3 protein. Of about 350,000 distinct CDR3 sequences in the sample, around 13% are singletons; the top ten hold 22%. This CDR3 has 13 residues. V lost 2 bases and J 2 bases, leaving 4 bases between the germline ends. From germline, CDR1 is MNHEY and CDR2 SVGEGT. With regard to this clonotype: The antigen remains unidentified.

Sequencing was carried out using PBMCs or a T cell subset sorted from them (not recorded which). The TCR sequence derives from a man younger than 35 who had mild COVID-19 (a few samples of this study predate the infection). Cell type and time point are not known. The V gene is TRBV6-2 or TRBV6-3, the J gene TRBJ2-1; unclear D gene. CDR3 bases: TGTGCCAGCAGTTACCGCCCCTACAATGAGCAGTTCTTC. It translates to CASSYRPYNEQFF.